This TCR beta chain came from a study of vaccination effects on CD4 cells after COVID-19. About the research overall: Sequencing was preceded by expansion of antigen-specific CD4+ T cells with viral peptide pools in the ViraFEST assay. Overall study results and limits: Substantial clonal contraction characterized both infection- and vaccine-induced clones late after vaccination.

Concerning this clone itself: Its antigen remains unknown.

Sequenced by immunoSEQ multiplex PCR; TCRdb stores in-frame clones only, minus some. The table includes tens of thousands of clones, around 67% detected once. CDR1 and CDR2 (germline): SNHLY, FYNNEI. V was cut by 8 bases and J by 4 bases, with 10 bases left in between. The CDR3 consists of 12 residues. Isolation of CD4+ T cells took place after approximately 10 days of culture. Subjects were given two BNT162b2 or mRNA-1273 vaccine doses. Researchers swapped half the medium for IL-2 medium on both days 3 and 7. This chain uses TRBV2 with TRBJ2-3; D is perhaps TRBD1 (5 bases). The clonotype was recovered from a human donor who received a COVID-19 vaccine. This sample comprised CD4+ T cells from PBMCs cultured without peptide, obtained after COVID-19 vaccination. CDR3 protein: CASRQGSDTQYF. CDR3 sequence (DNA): TGTGCCAGCCGGCAGGGCTCAGATACGCAGTATTTT.